This TCR beta chain was obtained from a study of CXCR3-negative and CXCR3-positive naive CD8 T cells. Study results and limitations: Naive cells with CXCR3 showed TRB CDR3s that were more hydrophobic than those in CXCR3-negative naive cells. Much lower diversity was found in memory CD8+ cells, while both naive subsets had comparably high diversity. Fresh PBMCs were used in most assays, and CXCR3 expression partially decreased after cryopreservation.

Each CD8+ T cell subset was sorted in triplicate, a few hundred thousand cells each. Those CD8+ T cells considered naive were CD45RO-CCR7+CD27+CD95-. Germline values: CDR1 LNHNV, CDR2 YYDKDF (reference sequence). CDR3 size: 13 residues. UMI-labeled 5' RACE TRB cDNA libraries were prepared from the cells. No DNA is given; TCRdb re-called the 5' RACE reads and lists each CDR3 protein once. In total, the table holds about 56,000 distinct CDR3 sequences. A word on this clonotype: Its specificity is unknown.

Source material: naive CXCR3+ CD8+ T cells from blood. Subset indicated: CD45RO-CCR7+CD27+CD95- naive CD8+ T cells expressing CXCR3 (TNR3+). V and J are TRBV15 and TRBJ2-7. The receptor's source is a human donor in good health. Some clones in this sample may be carry-over from other donors' samples. CDR3 protein: CATSRGILEEQYF.